The T cell receptor beta chain described here comes from a study of blood T cell repertoires in COVID-19. The wider study: The samples span acute and convalescent COVID-19 from the United States, Italy and Spain. In each case, the material was cDNA or gDNA derived from T cells, B-cell-depleted T cells, or PBMCs.

Profiled with immunoSEQ multiplex PCR; TCRdb holds only in-frame clones, not every one. Among more than 110,000 clones, roughly 83% were seen once, and the ten largest hold 5.5%. Participants spanned ages about 18 to 89 years and resided in 24 US areas. The TCR was taken from a man aged 40-50 years with acute COVID-19. The sequencing input was PBMCs or T cells enriched from blood (not recorded which).

CDR3 region: CASSAGQGGNTIYF. DNA for the CDR3: TGTGCCAGTAGCGCCGGACAGGGCGGAAACACCATATATTTT. V is TRBV19 and J is TRBJ1-3, with 8 bases aligning to TRBD1. Germline assignment: CDR1 LNHDA and CDR2 SQIVND (reference sequence). The CDR3 consists of 14 residues. The junction had 5 bases not matched to a gene; V was cut back by 6 bases and J by 4 bases.